This TCR beta chain was found in a study of blood T cells in healthy people across ages. Study-level findings and limits: Considered underestimates were the diversity estimates obtained from one million T cells. Unknown donor CMV status possibly confounded expanded clonotype changes.

PCR was performed a second time for roughly 7 to 11 cycles using a sample-barcoded 5' primer and a J-beta primer mix. TCRdb independently ran MiXCR on the 5' RACE reads; one entry per CDR3 protein. The sample carries about 1.7 million distinct CDR3 sequences, 28% recorded once. This clonotype was counted between two and nine times. Its antigen is unknown. The TCR sequence derives from a woman aged 30 to 39 in good health. Sequencing was performed on blood.

DNA of the CDR3: TGTGCCAGCGGAGAGTTCAGGGGTACCGGGGAGCTGTTTTTT. Its translation is CASGEFRGTGELFF. The gene calls are TRBV2 and TRBJ2-2, with D possibly matching TRBD1 (6 bases). The CDR3 extends over 14 amino acids. Trimming took 8 bases from V and 5 from J, leaving 15 bases between them. Per germline, CDR1 SNHLY and CDR2 FYNNEI.